This T cell receptor (beta chain) derives from a study of human T cells and chemical hapten exposure. Study as a whole: TCR yields differed between samples (mainly from small differences in pooled library volume).

TCRdb analysed the RACE reads with MiXCR anew, one entry per CDR3 protein. The data hold 150,000 to 200,000 distinct CDR3 sequences, with approximately 24% observed a single time. With respect to this clonotype: Its antigen is as yet unknown.

Time point noted: patch test 3, about 24 weeks after DPC sensitization. This sample's treatment: therapeutic diphenylcyclopropenone sensitization with weekly scalp DPC. Total RNA came from unfractionated whole blood. General study points: With patch test score, the counts of PT1 expanded TCRs showed a positive correlation. TCRs exceeding a frequency of 1 in 1000 stayed unchanged under DPC sensitization.

The source of this sequence is a woman between 40 and 50 years old with alopecia areata. Some clones in this sample may be carry-over from other donors' samples. The sample in question was whole blood, obtained in connection with sensitization to the hapten diphenylcyclopropenone (DPC).

In DNA form, the CDR3 reads TGTGCCAGCAGTTACTCTACCTTCCTCTACAGGGTCAACTATGGCTACACCTTC. This gives the protein CASSYSTFLYRVNYGYTF. V usage is TRBV6-2 or TRBV6-3 and J usage is TRBJ1-2; tentative D call: TRBD1 (6 bases). Trimming cost V 0 bases and J 2 bases, with 19 bases left between them. CDR1 MNHEY and CDR2 SVGEGT come from the germline V gene. This CDR3 is built from 18 residues.